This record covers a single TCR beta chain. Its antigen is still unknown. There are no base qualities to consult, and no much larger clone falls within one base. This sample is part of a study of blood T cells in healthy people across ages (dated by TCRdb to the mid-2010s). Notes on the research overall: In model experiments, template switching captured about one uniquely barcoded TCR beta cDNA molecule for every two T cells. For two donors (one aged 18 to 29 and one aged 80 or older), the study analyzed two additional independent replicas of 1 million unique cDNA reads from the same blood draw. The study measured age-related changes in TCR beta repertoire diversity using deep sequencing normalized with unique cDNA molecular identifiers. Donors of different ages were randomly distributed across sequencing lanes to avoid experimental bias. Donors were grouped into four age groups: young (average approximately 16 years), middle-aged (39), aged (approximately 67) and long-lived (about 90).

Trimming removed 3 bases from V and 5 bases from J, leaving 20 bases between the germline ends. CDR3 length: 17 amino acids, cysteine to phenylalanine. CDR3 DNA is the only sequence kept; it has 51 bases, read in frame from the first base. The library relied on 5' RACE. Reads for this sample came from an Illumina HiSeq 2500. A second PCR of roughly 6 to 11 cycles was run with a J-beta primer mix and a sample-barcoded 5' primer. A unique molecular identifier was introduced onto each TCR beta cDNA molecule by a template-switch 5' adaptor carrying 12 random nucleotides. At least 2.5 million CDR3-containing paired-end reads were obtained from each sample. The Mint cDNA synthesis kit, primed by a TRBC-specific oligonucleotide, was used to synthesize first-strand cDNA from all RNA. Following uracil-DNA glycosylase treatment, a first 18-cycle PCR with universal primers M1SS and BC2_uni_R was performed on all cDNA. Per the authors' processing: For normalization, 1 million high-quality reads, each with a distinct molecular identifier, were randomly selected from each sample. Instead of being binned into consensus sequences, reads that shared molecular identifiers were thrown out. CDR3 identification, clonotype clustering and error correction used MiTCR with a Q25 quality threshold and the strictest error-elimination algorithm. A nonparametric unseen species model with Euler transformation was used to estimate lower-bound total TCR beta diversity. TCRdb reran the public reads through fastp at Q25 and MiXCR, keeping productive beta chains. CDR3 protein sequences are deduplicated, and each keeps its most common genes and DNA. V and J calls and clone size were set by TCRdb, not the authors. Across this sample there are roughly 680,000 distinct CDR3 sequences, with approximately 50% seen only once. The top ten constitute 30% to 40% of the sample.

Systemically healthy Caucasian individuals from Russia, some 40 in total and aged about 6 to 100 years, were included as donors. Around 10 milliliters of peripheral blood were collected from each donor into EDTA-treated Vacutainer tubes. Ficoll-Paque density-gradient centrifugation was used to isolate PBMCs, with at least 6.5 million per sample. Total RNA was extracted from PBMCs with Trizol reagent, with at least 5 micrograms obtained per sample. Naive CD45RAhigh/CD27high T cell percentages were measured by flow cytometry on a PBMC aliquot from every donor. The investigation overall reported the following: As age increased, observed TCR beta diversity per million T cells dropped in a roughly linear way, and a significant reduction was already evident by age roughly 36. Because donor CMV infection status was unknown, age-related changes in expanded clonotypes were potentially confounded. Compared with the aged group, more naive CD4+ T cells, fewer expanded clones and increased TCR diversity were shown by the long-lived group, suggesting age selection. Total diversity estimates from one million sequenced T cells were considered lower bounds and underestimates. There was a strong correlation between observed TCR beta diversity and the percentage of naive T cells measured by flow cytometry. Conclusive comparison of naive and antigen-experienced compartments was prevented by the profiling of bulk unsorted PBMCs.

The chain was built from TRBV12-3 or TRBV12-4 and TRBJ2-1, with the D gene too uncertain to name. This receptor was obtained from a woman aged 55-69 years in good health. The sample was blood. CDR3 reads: CASSFSLTPGTHNEQFF. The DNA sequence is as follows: TGTGCCAGCAGTTTCAGCCTAACTCCGGGTACACACAATGAGCAGTTCTTC.